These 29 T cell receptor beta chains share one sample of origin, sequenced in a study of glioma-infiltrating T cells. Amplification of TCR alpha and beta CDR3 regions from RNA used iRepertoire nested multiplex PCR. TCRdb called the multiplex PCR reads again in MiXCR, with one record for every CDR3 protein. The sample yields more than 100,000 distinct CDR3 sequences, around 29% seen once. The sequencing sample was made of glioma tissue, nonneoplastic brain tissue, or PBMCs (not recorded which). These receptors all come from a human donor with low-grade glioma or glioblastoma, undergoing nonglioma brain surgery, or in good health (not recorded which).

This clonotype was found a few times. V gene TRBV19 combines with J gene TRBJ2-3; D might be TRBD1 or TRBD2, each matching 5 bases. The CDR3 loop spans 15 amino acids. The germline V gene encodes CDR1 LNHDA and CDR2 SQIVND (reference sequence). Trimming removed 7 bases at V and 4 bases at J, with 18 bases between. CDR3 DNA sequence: TGTGCCAGTATTCCAGGGACCCGATCGGCAGATACGCAGTATTTT. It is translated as CASIPGTRSADTQYF.

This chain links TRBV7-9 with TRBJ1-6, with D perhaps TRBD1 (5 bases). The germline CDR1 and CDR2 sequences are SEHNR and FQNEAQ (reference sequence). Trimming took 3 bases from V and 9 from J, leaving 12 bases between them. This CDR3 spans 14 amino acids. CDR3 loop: CASSFGGEGSPLHF. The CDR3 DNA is TGTGCCAGCAGCTTCGGAGGGGAGGGTTCACCCCTCCACTTT.

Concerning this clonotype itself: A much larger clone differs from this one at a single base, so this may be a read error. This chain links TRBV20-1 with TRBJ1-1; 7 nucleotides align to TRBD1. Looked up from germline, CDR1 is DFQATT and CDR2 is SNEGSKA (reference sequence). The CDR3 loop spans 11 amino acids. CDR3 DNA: TGCAGCCTCCGGGAAAGGGGGCTTACGTTCTTT. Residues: CSLRERGLTFF.

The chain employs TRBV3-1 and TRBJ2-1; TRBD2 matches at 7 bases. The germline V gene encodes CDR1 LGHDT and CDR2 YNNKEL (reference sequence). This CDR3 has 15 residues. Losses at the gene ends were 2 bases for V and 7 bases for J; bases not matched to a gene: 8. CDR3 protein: CASSQRPGGGNEQFF. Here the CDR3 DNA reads TGTGCCAGCAGCCAAAGACCGGGGGGAGGGAATGAGCAGTTCTTC.

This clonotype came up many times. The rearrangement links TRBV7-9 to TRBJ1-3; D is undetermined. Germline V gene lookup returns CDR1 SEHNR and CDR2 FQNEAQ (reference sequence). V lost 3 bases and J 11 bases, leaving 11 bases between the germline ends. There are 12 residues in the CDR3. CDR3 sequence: CASSFQSGAIYF. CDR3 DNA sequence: TGTGCCAGCAGCTTTCAGAGCGGGGCCATATATTTT.

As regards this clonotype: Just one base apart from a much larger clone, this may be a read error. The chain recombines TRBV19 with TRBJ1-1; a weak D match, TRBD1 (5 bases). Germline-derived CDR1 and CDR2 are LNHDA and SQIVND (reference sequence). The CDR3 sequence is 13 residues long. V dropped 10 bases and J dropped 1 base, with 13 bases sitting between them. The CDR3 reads CATDMEANTEAFF. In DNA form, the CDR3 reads TGTGCCACGGACATGGAGGCGAACACTGAAGCTTTCTTT.

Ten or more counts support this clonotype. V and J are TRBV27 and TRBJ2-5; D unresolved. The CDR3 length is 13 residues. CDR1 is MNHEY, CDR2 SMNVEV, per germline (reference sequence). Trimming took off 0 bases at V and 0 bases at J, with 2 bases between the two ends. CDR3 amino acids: CASSLSYQETQYF. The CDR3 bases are TGTGCCAGCAGTTTATCGTACCAAGAGACCCAGTACTTC.

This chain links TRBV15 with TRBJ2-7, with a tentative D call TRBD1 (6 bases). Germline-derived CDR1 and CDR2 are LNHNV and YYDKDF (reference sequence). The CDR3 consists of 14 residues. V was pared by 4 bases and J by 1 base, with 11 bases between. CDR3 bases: TGTGCCACCAGCACAGTACAGGGTTCCTACGAGCAGTACTTC. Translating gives CATSTVQGSYEQYF.

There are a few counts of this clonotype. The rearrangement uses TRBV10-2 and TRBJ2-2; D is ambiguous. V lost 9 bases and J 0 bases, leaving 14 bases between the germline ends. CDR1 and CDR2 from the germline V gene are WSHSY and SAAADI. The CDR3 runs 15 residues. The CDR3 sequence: CASSFNPANTGELFF. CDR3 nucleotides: TGCGCCAGTTCCTTCAATCCGGCGAACACCGGGGAGCTGTTTTTT.

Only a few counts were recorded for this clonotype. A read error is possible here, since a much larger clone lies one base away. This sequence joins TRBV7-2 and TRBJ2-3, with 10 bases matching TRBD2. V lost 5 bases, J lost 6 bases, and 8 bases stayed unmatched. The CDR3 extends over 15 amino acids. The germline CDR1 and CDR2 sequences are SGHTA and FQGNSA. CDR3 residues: CASSGELAGSDTQYF. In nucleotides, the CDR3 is TGTGCCAGCAGCGGGGAACTAGCGGGATCTGATACGCAGTATTTT. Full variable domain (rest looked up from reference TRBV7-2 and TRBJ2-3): GAGVSQSPSNKVTEKGKDVELRCDPISGHTALYWYRQSLGQGLEFLIYFQGNSAPDKSGLPSDRFSAERTGGSVSTLTIQRTQQEDSAVYLCASSGELAGSDTQYFGPGTRLTVL.

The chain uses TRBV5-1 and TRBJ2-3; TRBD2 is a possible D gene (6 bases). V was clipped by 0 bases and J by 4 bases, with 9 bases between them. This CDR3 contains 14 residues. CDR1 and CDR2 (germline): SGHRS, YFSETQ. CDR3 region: CASSLGRGSDTQYF. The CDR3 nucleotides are TGCGCCAGCAGCTTGGGGCGGGGATCAGATACGCAGTATTTT.

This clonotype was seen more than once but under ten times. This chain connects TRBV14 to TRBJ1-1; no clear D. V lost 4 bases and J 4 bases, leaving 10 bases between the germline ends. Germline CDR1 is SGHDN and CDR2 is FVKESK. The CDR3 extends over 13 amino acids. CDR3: CASSLNVVTEAFF. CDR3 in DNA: TGTGCCAGCAGCCTTAATGTGGTCACTGAAGCTTTCTTT.

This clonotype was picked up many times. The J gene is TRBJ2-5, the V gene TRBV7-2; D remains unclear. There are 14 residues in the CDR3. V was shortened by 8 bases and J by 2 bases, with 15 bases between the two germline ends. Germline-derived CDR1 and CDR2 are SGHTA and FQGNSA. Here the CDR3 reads CASGSGGRQETQYF. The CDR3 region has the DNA TGTGCCAGCGGATCAGGCGGCAGGCAAGAGACCCAGTACTTC.

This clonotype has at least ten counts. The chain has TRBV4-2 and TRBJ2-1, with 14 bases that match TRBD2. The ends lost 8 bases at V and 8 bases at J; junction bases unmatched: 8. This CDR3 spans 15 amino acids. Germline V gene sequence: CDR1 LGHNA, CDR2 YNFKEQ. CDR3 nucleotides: TGTGCCAGCCGAGTGACTAGCGGGGGGGCCTATGAGCAGTTCTTC. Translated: CASRVTSGGAYEQFF.

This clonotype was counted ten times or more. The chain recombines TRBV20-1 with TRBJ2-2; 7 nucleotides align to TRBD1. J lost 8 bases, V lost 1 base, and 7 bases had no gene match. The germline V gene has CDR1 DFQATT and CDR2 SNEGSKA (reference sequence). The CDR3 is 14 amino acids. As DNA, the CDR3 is TGCAGTGCTAGAGTAGGGGGCCAAACTGGGGAGCTGTTTTTT. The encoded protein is CSARVGGQTGELFF.

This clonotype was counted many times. The CDR3: CASSQRRQYNEQFF. DNA for the CDR3: TGTGCCAGCAGCCAACGAAGACAGTACAATGAGCAGTTCTTC. The chain is built from TRBV11-1 and TRBJ2-1; maybe TRBD1 (5 bases). Germline V gene data show CDR1 as SGHAT and CDR2 as FQDESV (reference sequence). Deletions cut 5 bases from V and 4 bases from J, with 12 bases between. The CDR3 has 14 residues.

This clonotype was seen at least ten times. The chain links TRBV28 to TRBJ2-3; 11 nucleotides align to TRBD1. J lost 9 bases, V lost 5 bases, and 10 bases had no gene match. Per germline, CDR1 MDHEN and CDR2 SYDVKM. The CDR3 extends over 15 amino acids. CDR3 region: CASSVRTGGRRTQYF. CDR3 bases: TGTGCCAGCAGTGTCCGGACAGGGGGCCGTCGGACGCAGTATTTT.

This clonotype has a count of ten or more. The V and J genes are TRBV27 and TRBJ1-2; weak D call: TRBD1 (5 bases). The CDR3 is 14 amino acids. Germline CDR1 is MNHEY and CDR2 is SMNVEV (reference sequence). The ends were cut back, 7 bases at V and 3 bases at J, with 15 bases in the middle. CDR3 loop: CASKNPGRHYGYTF. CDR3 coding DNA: TGTGCCAGCAAAAATCCGGGACGGCACTATGGCTACACCTTC.

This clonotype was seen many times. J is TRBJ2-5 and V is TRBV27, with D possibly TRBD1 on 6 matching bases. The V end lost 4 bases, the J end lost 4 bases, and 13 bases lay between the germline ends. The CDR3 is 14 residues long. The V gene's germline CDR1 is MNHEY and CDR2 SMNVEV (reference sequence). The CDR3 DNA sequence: TGTGCCAGCAGTTGCTACAGGGCTCGAGAGACCCAGTACTTC. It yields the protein CASSCYRARETQYF.

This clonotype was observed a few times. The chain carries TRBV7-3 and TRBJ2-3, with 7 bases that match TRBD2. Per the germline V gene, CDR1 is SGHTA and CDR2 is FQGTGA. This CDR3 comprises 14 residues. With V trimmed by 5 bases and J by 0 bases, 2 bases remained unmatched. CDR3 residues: CASSRGGSTDTQYF. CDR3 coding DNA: TGTGCCAGCAGCCGCGGGGGTAGCACAGATACGCAGTATTTT.

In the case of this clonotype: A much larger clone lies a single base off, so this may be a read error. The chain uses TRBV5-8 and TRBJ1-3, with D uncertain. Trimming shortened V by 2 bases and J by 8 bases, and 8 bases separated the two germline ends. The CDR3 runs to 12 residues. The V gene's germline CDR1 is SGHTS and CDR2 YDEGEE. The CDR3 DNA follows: TGTGCCAGCAGCTTAATCGGAGACACCATATATTTT. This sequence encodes CASSLIGDTIYF.

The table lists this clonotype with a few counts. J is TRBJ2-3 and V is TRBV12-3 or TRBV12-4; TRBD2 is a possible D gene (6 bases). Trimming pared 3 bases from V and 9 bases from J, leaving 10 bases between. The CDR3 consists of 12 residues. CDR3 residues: CASSFTEGTQYF. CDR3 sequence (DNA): TGTGCCAGCAGTTTTACGGAGGGGACGCAGTATTTT.

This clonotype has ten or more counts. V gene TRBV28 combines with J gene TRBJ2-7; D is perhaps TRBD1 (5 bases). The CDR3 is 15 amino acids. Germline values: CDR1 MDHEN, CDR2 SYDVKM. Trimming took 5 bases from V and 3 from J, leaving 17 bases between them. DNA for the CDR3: TGTGCCAGCAGTGGCCCCAGGGAATTTCTCTACGAGCAGTACTTC. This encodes CASSGPREFLYEQYF.

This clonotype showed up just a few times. The CDR3 DNA follows: TGTGCCAGCAGACCGGGGGGAGGGCGGACTTTCTACTACGAGCAGTACTTC. This sequence encodes CASRPGGGRTFYYEQYF. The chain recombines TRBV6-1 with TRBJ2-7; 7 nucleotides align to TRBD2. Trimming took 6 bases from V and 3 from J; bases not matched to a gene: 17. The germline V gene has CDR1 MNHNS and CDR2 SASEGT. The CDR3 totals 17 residues.

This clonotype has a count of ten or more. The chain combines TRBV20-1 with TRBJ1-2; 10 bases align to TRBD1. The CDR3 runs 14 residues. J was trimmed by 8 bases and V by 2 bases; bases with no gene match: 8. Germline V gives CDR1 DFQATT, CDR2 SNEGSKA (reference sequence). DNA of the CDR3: TGCAGTGCTAGAAGGGACAGGGGAAGAAAGGGCTACACCTTC. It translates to CSARRDRGRKGYTF.

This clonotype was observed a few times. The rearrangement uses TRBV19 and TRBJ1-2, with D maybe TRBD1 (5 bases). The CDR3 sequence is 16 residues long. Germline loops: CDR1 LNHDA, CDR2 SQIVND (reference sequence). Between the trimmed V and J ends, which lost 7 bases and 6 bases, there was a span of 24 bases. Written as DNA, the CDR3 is TGTGCCAGTATCGGGCAGGGTTGGGGTGTGTTCGATGGCTACACCTTC. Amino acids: CASIGQGWGVFDGYTF.

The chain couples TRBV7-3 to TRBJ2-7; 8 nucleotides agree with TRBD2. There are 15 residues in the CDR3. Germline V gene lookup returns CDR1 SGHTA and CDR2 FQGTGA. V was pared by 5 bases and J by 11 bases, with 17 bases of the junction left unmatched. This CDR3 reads CASSLLPGGTYEKYF. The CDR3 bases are TGTGCCAGCAGCCTTTTGCCGGGGGGGACCTACGAAAAGTACTTC.

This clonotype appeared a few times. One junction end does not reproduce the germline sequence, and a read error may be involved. The DNA for the CDR3 is TGTGCCAGCAACTTGAGACTAGCGGGGGACACAGATACGCAGTATTTT. It specifies CASNLRLAGDTDTQYF. This sequence joins TRBV5-4 and TRBJ2-3; 12 nucleotides match TRBD2. CDR1 and CDR2 from the germline V gene are SGHNT and YYREEE (reference sequence). The CDR3 has 16 amino acids.

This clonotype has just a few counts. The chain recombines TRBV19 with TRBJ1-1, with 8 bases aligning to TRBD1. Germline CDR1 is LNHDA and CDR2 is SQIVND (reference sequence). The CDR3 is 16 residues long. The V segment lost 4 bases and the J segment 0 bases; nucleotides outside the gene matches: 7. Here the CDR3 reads CASSKGTGSMNTEAFF. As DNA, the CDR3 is TGTGCCAGTAGTAAGGGGACAGGTTCCATGAACACTGAAGCTTTCTTT. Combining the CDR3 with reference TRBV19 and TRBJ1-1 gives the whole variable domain DGGITQSPKYLFRKEGQNVTLSCEQNLNHDAMYWYRQDPGQGLRLIYYSQIVNDFQKGDIAEGYSVSREKKESFPLTVTSAQKNPTAFYLCASSKGTGSMNTEAFFGQGTRLTVV.